Many counts were recorded for the clone carrying this TCR beta chain. No antigen is known for it. This record comes from a study of response to subunit inactivated influenza vaccine. Notes on the study in general: There was a suggestion from the authors that each seasonal influenza vaccination recruits few new T cells.

One entry per CDR3 protein, called by TCRdb with MiXCR from the RT-PCR reads. The sample has about 650,000 distinct CDR3 sequences, approximately 14% seen once. The input for sequencing was PBMCs from blood, taken 12 days after vaccination. The sequence came from a man aged 50-59 years who received an inactivated influenza vaccine.

The CDR3 reads CASSFLSGTDTQYF. In DNA form, the CDR3 reads TGTGCCAGCAGTTTTCTAAGCGGCACAGATACGCAGTATTTT. This chain uses TRBV28 with TRBJ2-3; D is unresolved. The CDR3 consists of 14 residues. V lost 3 bases and J lost 1, with 8 bases in between. CDR1 is MDHEN and CDR2 is SYDVKM in the germline V gene.